This T cell receptor (beta chain) is from a study of blood T cell repertoires in COVID-19. About the study: Sites across the United States, Italy and Spain contributed samples from acute and convalescent COVID-19.

V shed 4 bases and J shed 0 bases, with 13 bases lying between them. The CDR3 is made up of 15 amino acids. Germline lookup yields CDR1 MDHEN and CDR2 SYDVKM. The protocol was immunoSEQ multiplex PCR, while the TCRdb copy is restricted to in-frame clones and leaves out a portion. The table includes about 290,000 clones, approximately 89% detected once. The material sequenced was peripheral blood. The TCR originated in a woman aged 30 to 39 with COVID-19, enrolled during active disease. The rearrangement links TRBV28 to TRBJ2-7; possibly TRBD1 for D (6 bases). The CDR3 bases are TGTGCCAGCAGTTCCCGGACAGCCGTCTCCTACGAGCAGTACTTC. It translates to CASSSRTAVSYEQYF. The whole variable domain, filled in from reference TRBV28 and TRBJ2-7, reads DVKVTQSSRYLVKRTGEKVFLECVQDMDHENMFWYRQDPGLGLRLIYFSYDVKMKEKGDIPEGYSVSREKKERFSLILESASTNQTSMYLCASSSRTAVSYEQYFGPGTRLTVT.